This entry describes one T cell receptor (beta chain). Antigen specificity is unknown. V was clipped by 0 bases and J by 4 bases, with 9 bases between them. The length of the CDR3 is 14 residues. Germline V lookup: CDR1 LGHNA, CDR2 YNFKEQ. Libraries were prepared by immunoSEQ multiplex PCR; TCRdb keeps only in-frame clonotypes and omits some of them. The table includes about 5,200 clones, 60% to 75% detected once. Sorted subsets were CFSE-labeled and cultured roughly five days with allogeneic dendritic cells. This specimen belongs to a study of regulatory dendritic cells for organ transplantation. The sequence came from a human donor in good health. The source material was memory CD8+ T cells from blood cultured with regulatory dendritic cells. Subset given: CD45RO+ memory T cells. The chain has TRBV4-2 and TRBJ1-1; D is perhaps TRBD1 (5 bases). CDR3 residues: CASSQEMTVTEAFF. In DNA form, the CDR3 reads TGTGCCAGCAGCCAAGAGATGACAGTCACTGAAGCTTTCTTT.